The present T cell receptor beta chain was sequenced within a study of T cell responses to AZD1222 COVID-19 vaccine. Regarding the study as a whole: At 160-218 and 743-854, vaccine-associated CD4 TCRs were dominant, and they spanned spike. Unmutated variant regions are reportedly targeted by nearly half of spike-specific TCRs. Most donors were white British and more were female, and clonal diversity was possibly underestimated.

This clone was detected only once. Its antigen is not known. The CDR3 extends over 14 amino acids. Germline V CDR1 and CDR2: LNHDA, SQIVND (reference sequence). Trimming shortened V by 5 bases and J by 0 bases, and 8 bases separated the two germline ends. Libraries were prepared by immunoSEQ multiplex PCR; TCRdb keeps only in-frame clonotypes and omits some of them. Of 75,000 to 100,000 clones listed, around 90% are singletons. The source of this sequence is an adult in good health. The sequencing used peripheral blood, collected on day 0 of MenACWY control vaccination. The chain joins TRBV19 to TRBJ2-4, with D unresolved. For the CDR3, the DNA is TGTGCCAGTAGTTACTGGCCAGCCAAAAACATTCAGTACTTC. It yields the protein CASSYWPAKNIQYF.